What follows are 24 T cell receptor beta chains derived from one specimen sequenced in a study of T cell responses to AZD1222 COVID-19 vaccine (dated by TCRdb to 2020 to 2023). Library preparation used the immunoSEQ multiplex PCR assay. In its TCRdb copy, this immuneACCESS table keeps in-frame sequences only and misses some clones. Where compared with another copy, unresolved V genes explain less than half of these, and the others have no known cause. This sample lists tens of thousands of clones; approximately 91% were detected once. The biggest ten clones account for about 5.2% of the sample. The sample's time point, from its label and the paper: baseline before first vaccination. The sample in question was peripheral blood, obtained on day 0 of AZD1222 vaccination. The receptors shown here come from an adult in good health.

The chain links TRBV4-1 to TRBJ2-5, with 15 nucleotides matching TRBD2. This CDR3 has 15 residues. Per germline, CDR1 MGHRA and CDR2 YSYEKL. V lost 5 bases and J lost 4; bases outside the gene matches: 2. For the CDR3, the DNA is TGCGCCAGCAGCGGGACTAGCGGGGGGATAGAGACCCAGTACTTC. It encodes CASSGTSGGIETQYF.

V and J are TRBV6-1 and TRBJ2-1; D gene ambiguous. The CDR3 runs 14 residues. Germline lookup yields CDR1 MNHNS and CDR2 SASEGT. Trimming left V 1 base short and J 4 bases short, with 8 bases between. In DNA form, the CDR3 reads TGTGCCAGCAGTGAAGAATATTTTTACAATGAGCAGTTCTTC. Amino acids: CASSEEYFYNEQFF.

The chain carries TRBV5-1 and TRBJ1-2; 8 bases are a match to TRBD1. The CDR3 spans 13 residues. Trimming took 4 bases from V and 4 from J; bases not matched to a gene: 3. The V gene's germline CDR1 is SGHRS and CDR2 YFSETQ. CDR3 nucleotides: TGCGCCAGCAGCAATACAGGGGGCTATGGCTACACCTTC. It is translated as CASSNTGGYGYTF.

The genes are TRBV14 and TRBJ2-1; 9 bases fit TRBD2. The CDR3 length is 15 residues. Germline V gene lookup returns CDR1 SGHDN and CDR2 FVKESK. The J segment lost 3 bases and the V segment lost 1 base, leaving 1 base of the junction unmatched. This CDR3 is CASSQASGDYNEQFF. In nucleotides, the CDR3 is TGTGCCAGCAGCCAAGCTAGCGGGGACTACAATGAGCAGTTCTTC.

The CDR3 here is CASSQVNRGREETQYF. Written as DNA, the CDR3 is TGTGCCAGCAGCCAAGTTAACAGGGGGCGCGAGGAGACCCAGTACTTC. The chain has TRBV3-1 (or the pseudogene TRBV3-2) and TRBJ2-5, with 9 nucleotides matching TRBD1. CDR1 and CDR2 (germline): LGHDT, YNNKEL (reference sequence). The CDR3 has 16 residues. J lost 5 bases, V lost 1 base, and 8 bases had no gene match.

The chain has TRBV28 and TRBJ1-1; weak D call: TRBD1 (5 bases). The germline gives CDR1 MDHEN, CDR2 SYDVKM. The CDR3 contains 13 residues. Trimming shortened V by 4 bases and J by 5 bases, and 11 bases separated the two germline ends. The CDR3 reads CASSWGKVTEAFF. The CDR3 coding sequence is TGTGCCAGCAGTTGGGGCAAGGTGACTGAAGCTTTCTTT.

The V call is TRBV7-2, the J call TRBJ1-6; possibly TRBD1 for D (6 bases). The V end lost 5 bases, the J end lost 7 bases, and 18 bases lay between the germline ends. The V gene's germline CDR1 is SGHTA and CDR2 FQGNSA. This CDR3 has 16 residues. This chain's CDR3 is CASSKGTLPGNSPLHF. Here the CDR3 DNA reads TGTGCCAGCAGCAAAGGGACACTTCCGGGAAATTCACCCCTCCACTTT. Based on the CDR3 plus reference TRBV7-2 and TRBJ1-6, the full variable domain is GAGVSQSPSNKVTEKGKDVELRCDPISGHTALYWYRQSLGQGLEFLIYFQGNSAPDKSGLPSDRFSAERTGGSVSTLTIQRTQQEDSAVYLCASSKGTLPGNSPLHFGNGTRLTVT.

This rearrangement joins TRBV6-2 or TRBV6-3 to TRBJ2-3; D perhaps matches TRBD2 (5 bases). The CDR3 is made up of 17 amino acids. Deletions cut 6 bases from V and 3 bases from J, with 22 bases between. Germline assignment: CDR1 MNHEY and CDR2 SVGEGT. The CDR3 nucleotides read TGTGCCAGCAGCCCCTCCAAACTAGTTGGTGGTACAGATACGCAGTATTTT. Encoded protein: CASSPSKLVGGTDTQYF.

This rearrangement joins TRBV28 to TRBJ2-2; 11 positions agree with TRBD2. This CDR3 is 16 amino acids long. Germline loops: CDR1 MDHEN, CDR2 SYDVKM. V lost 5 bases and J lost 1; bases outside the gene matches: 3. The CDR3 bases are TGTGCCAGCAGTCGCCTAGCGGGGGGGAACACCGGGGAGCTGTTTTTT. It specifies CASSRLAGGNTGELFF. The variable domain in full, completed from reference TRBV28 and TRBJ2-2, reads DVKVTQSSRYLVKRTGEKVFLECVQDMDHENMFWYRQDPGLGLRLIYFSYDVKMKEKGDIPEGYSVSREKKERFSLILESASTNQTSMYLCASSRLAGGNTGELFFGEGSRLTVL.

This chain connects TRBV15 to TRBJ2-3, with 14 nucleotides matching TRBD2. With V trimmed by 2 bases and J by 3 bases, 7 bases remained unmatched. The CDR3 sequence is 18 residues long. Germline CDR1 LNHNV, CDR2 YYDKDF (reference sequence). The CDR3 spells CATSRQTSGGAVTDTQYF. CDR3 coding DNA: TGTGCCACCAGCAGACAGACTAGCGGGGGGGCGGTTACAGATACGCAGTATTTT.

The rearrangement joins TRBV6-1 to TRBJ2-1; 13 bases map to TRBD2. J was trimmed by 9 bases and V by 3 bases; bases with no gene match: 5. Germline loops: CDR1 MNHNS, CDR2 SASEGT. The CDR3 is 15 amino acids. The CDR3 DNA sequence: TGTGCCAGCAGTGAGACTAGCGGGGGGTCGGTTGAGCAGTTCTTC. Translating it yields CASSETSGGSVEQFF.

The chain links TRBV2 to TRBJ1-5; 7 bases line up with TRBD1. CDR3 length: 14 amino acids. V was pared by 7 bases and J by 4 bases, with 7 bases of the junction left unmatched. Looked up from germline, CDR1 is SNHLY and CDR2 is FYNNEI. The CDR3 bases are TGTGCCAGCAAAGGGGCGGGACAGAATCAGCCCCAGCATTTT. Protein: CASKGAGQNQPQHF.

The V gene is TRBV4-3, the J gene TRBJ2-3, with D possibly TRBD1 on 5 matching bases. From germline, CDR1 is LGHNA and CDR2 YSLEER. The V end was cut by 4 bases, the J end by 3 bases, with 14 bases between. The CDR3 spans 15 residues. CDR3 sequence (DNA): TGCGCCAGCAGCCCCTTTAGGGGTGGGACAGATACGCAGTATTTT. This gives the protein CASSPFRGGTDTQYF.

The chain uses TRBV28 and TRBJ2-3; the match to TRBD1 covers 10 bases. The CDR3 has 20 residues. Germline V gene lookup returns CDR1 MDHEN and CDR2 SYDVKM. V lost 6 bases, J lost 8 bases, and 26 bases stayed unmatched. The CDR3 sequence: CASRTGTGDGRGLRAGTQYF. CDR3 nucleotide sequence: TGTGCCAGCAGAACAGGGACAGGGGATGGTCGGGGGCTACGAGCAGGTACGCAGTATTTT.

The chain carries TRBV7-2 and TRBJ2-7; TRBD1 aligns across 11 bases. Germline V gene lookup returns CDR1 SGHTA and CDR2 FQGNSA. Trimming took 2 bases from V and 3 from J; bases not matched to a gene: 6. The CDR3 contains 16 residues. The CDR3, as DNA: TGTGCCAGCAGCTTAACTATGGGACAGGGGGTCTACGAGCAGTACTTC. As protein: CASSLTMGQGVYEQYF.

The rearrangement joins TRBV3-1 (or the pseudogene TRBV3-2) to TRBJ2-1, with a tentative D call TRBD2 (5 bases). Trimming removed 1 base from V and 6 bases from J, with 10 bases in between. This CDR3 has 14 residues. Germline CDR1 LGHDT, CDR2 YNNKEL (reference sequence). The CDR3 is CASSQVTSGNEQFF. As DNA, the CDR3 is TGTGCCAGCAGCCAAGTCACTAGTGGCAATGAGCAGTTCTTC.

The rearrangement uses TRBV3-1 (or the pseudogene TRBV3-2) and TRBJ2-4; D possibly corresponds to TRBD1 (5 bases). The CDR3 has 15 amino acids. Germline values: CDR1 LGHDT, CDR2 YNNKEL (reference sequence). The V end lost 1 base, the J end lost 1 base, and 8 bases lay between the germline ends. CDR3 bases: TGTGCCAGCAGCCAAGGGGGCAACGCCAAAAACATTCAGTACTTC. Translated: CASSQGGNAKNIQYF.

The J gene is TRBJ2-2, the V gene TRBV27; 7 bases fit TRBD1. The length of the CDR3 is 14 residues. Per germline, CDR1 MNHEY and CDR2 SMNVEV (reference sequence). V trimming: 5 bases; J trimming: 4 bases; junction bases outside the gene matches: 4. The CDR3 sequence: CASSLQGFTGELFF. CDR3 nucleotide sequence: TGTGCCAGCAGTCTACAGGGGTTCACCGGGGAGCTGTTTTTT.

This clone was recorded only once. The CDR3 sequence is CASRWTFSYEQYF. The CDR3 coding sequence is TGTGCCAGCAGATGGACATTTTCCTACGAGCAGTACTTC. The chain has TRBV2 and TRBJ2-7; D may be TRBD1 (5 bases). CDR3 size: 13 residues. V lost 6 bases, J lost 1 base, and 10 bases lay in between. Germline loops: CDR1 SNHLY, CDR2 FYNNEI.

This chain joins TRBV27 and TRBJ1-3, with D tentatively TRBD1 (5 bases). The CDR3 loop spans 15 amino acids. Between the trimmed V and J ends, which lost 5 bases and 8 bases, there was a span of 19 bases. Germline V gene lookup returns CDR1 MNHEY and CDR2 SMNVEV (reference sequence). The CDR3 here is CASSPSAGRTHTIYF. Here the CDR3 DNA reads TGTGCCAGCAGTCCCTCGGCAGGGAGGACACACACCATATATTTT.

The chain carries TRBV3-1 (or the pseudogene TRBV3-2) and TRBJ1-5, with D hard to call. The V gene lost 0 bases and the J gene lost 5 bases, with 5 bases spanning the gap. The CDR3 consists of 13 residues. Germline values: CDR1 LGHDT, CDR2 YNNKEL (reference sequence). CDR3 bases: TGTGCCAGCAGCCAAGATAGGGATCAGCCCCAGCATTTT. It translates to CASSQDRDQPQHF.

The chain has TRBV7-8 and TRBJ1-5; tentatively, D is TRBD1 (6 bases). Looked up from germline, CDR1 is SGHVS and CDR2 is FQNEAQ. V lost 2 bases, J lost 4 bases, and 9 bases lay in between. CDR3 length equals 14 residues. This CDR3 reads CASSLRTENQPQHF. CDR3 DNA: TGTGCCAGCAGCTTAAGGACAGAGAATCAGCCCCAGCATTTT.

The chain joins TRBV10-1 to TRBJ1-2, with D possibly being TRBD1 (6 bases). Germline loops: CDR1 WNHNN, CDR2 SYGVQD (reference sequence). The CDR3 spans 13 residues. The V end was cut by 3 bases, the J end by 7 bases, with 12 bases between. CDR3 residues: CASSENAGAGYTF. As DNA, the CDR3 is TGCGCCAGCAGTGAAAACGCAGGGGCTGGCTACACCTTC.

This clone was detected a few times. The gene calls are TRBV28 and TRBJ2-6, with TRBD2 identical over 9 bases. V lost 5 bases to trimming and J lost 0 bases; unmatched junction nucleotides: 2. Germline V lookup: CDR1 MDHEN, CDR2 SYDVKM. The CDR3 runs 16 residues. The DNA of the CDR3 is TGTGCCAGCAGTGGCGGGGGGGCCTCTGGGGCCAACGTCCTGACTTTC. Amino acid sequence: CASSGGGASGANVLTF.